Below are 7 T cell receptor beta chains sequenced from a single sample in a study of shared clonotypes between healthy human individuals. The data were produced by immunoSEQ multiplex PCR, yet TCRdb's version contains in-frame clones alone and is incomplete. The sample consists of nearly 1 million clones, around 80% of them appearing once. Input material: memory CD4+ T cells sorted from blood. Subset defined: CD45RA-negative fraction. All receptors derive from a man between 18 and 35 years old in good health.

For this clone: Other DNA sequences of this sample code for an identical CDR3. The chain carries TRBV30 and TRBJ2-2; no clear D. V lost 3 bases and J lost 5, with 7 bases in between. Germline assignment: CDR1 GTSNPN and CDR2 SVGIG (reference sequence). This CDR3 comprises 12 residues. The CDR3 reads CAWRFGTGELFF. The DNA for the CDR3 is TGTGCCTGGAGGTTCGGGACCGGGGAGCTGTTTTTT. Combining the CDR3 with reference TRBV30 and TRBJ2-2 gives the whole variable domain SQTIHQWPATLVQPVGSPLSLECTVEGTSNPNLYWYRQAAGRGLQLLFYSVGIGQISSEVPQNLSASRPQDRQFILSSKKLLLSDSGFYLCAWRFGTGELFFGEGSRLTVL.

The sample holds a few counts of this clone. In the same sample, other DNA sequences code for this CDR3. CDR3 sequence reads: CASSLEANTEAFF. In nucleotides, the CDR3 is TGCGCCAGCAGCTTGGAGGCGAACACTGAAGCTTTCTTT. V and J are TRBV5-1 and TRBJ1-1, with D unclear. CDR3 length: 13 residues. Germline CDR1 is SGHRS and CDR2 is YFSETQ. V shed 0 bases and J shed 1 base, with 4 bases lying between them.

This clone was recorded many times. The chain uses TRBV5-1 and TRBJ1-1; 7 bases are shared with TRBD1. V lost 2 bases and J lost 1; bases outside the gene matches: 5. Per germline, CDR1 SGHRS and CDR2 YFSETQ. The CDR3 contains 15 residues. The CDR3 coding sequence is TGCGCCAGCAGCTTAGAGCGGACAGGGAACACTGAAGCTTTCTTT. It is translated as CASSLERTGNTEAFF.

The chain couples TRBV7-6 to TRBJ2-7; D is unresolved. The CDR3 totals 15 residues. The V end lost 4 bases, the J end lost 0 bases, and 13 bases lay between the germline ends. Per the germline V gene, CDR1 is SGHVS and CDR2 is FNYEAQ. CDR3 region: CASSSDVGFSYEQYF. Written as DNA, the CDR3 is TGTGCCAGCAGCTCGGATGTGGGTTTCTCCTACGAGCAGTACTTC.

This clone was counted between two and nine times. CDR3 sequence: CASSLSLAVSYEQYF. DNA of the CDR3: TGTGCCAGCAGCCTATCTCTAGCGGTCTCCTACGAGCAGTACTTC. The chain couples TRBV6-5 to TRBJ2-7, with 7 nucleotides matching TRBD2. CDR1 MNHEY and CDR2 SVGAGI come from the germline V gene. Germline trimming cut 6 bases from V and 0 bases from J; bases unmatched to any gene: 8. The CDR3 totals 15 residues.

The CDR3 bases are TGCGCCAGCAGCCAACAGACCGGGACAGGGGTTTACGAGCAGTACTTC. Protein product: CASSQQTGTGVYEQYF. J is TRBJ2-7 and V is TRBV4-1; 10 bases line up with TRBD1. The germline V gene has CDR1 MGHRA and CDR2 YSYEKL. The V and J ends lost 2 bases and 4 bases, in that order; junction bases with no gene match: 8. The CDR3 extends over 16 amino acids.

Points on this clone: Other DNA variants within this sample encode the same CDR3. The chain combines TRBV30 with TRBJ1-3; D gene ambiguous. Germline-derived CDR1 and CDR2 are GTSNPN and SVGIG (reference sequence). The germline V and J ends were trimmed by 1 base and 1 base, with 5 bases remaining between them. The CDR3 runs 13 residues. CDR3 residues: CAWSESSGNTIYF. For the CDR3, the DNA is TGTGCCTGGAGTGAGAGTTCTGGAAACACCATATATTTT.